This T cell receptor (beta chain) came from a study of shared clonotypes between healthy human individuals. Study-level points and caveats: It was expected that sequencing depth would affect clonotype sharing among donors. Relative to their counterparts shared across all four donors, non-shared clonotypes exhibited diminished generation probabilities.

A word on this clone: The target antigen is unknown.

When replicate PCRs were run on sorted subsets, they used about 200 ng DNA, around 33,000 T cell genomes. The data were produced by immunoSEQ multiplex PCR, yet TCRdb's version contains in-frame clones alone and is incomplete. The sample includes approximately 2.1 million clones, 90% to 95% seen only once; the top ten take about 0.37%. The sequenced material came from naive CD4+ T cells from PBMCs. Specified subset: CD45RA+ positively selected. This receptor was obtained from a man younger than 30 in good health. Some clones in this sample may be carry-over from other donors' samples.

CDR3 loop: CASSLGRKETQYF. CDR3 in DNA: TGTGCCAGCAGCTTGGGTCGGAAAGAGACCCAGTACTTC. The V call is TRBV5-4, the J call TRBJ2-5, with no clear D. CDR3 length: 13 amino acids. The V and J ends lost 0 bases and 3 bases respectively, with 6 bases between them. Germline CDR1 SGHNT, CDR2 YYREEE (reference sequence).